These 2 T cell receptor beta chains were all obtained from the same sample, sequenced in a study of T cells after yellow fever vaccination. MiXCR was run by TCRdb on the 5' RACE reads, yielding one entry per CDR3 protein. Here the sample spans more than 300,000 distinct CDR3 sequences, around 6.8% being singletons. Sequences were derived from PBMCs, sampled about 41 days after the first yellow fever vaccination. Every receptor here comes from a man younger than 35 who received the YFV17D yellow fever vaccine.

The chain has TRBV11-2 and TRBJ1-2, with D maybe TRBD1 (5 bases). Germline V gene data show CDR1 as SGHAT and CDR2 as FQNNGV. The length of the CDR3 is 17 residues. Trimming pared 5 bases from V and 0 bases from J, leaving 19 bases between. The CDR3 region has the DNA TGTGCCAGCAGCCGGCGGGACGGAGTCCCAGCTAACTATGGCTACACCTTC. Translation gives CASSRRDGVPANYGYTF.

This clonotype was counted many times. The rearrangement uses TRBV7-2 and TRBJ2-7; TRBD2 might be the D (5 bases). Looked up from germline, CDR1 is SGHTA and CDR2 is FQGNSA. The CDR3 totals 12 residues. V was clipped by 5 bases and J by 3 bases, with 8 bases between them. For the CDR3, the DNA is TGTGCCAGCAGCGATACTAGCTACGAGCAGTACTTC. Protein sequence: CASSDTSYEQYF. The complete variable domain, with remaining parts taken from reference TRBV7-2 and TRBJ2-7, reads GAGVSQSPSNKVTEKGKDVELRCDPISGHTALYWYRQSLGQGLEFLIYFQGNSAPDKSGLPSDRFSAERTGGSVSTLTIQRTQQEDSAVYLCASSDTSYEQYFGPGTRLTVT.